This T cell receptor (beta chain) originates from a study of cytomegalovirus exposure and HLA in healthy donors. V shed 6 bases and J 0 bases; nucleotides not matched to a gene: 5. There are 15 residues in the CDR3. The V gene's germline CDR1 is MNHEY and CDR2 SVGAGI. Primers for the PCR totalled 60 Vbeta and 13 Jbeta. Only in-frame clones appear in the TCRdb table, and some are missing; sequencing was by immunoSEQ multiplex PCR. The table includes 100,000 to 150,000 clones, roughly 78% detected once. The receptor was isolated from a man between 25 and 39 years old in good health and CMV-seropositive. The specimen was PBMCs. This chain links TRBV6-5 with TRBJ2-4; 7 nucleotides match TRBD1. The CDR3 bases are TGTGCCAGCAGCCGGGACAGCCTAGCCAAAAACATTCAGTACTTC. Encoded protein: CASSRDSLAKNIQYF.